This paragraph covers one TCR beta chain sequence. The entry originates in a study of blood T cell repertoires in COVID-19. From germline, CDR1 is KGHDR and CDR2 SFDVKD. Trimming took 7 bases from V and 4 from J, leaving 12 bases between them. This CDR3 contains 13 residues. Measured with immunoSEQ multiplex PCR; TCRdb has only the in-frame clones, and not every one. Found here are fewer than 300,000 clones, roughly 90% of them singletons; the top ten hold 2.2%. The chain employs TRBV24-1 and TRBJ1-1; no firm D call. This receptor was obtained from a woman in her 30s with COVID-19, enrolled during active disease. Sequenced material: peripheral blood. The CDR3 DNA is TGTGCCACCAGAAATCCCGGGTCCACTGAAGCTTTCTTT. The encoded protein is CATRNPGSTEAFF.